This passage covers 31 T cell receptor beta chains from one sample sequenced in a study of T cells in Graves' hyperthyroidism and ophthalmopathy. RNA transcripts yielded amplified TCR beta CDR3 regions. Researchers ran a first-round RT-PCR on the TCR CDR3 using the HTBI primer set. MiXCR, run by TCRdb on the multiplex PCR reads, gives a single entry per CDR3 protein. The table includes hundreds of thousands of distinct CDR3 sequences, around a quarter detected once. Sequencing was done on a sample of blood. The receptors here all came from a woman aged 30 to 39 with Graves' ophthalmopathy.

This clonotype came up a few times. The chain couples TRBV12-3 or TRBV12-4 to TRBJ1-1, with a weak D call TRBD1 (5 bases). The CDR3 is 15 residues long. V shed 6 bases and J shed 1 base, with 15 bases lying between them. The DNA for the CDR3 is TGTGCCAGCAGCCTAGCCGACAGACAGAACACTGAAGCTTTCTTT. Translation: CASSLADRQNTEAFF.

The table lists this clonotype with many counts. V usage is TRBV27 and J usage is TRBJ2-7; 8 nucleotides align to TRBD1. J was trimmed by 5 bases and V by 3 bases; bases with no gene match: 6. This CDR3 comprises 14 residues. Germline-derived CDR1 and CDR2 are MNHEY and SMNVEV (reference sequence). As DNA, the CDR3 is TGTGCCAGCAGTTTCAGGGGGCGCTACCACGAGCAGTACTTC. It specifies CASSFRGRYHEQYF.

This clonotype has more than one count but fewer than ten. The chain employs TRBV6-5 and TRBJ2-3; 10 bases fit TRBD2. There are 16 residues in the CDR3. The germline V gene has CDR1 MNHEY and CDR2 SVGAGI. Losses at the gene ends were 0 bases for V and 2 bases for J; bases not matched to a gene: 2. This CDR3 is CASSYSLAGVTDTQYF. In DNA, the CDR3 is TGTGCCAGCAGTTACTCCCTAGCGGGAGTCACAGATACGCAGTATTTT.

This clonotype was seen many times. The chain's CDR3 is CASSSVGNEQYF. For the CDR3, the DNA is TGTGCCAGCAGCTCAGTGGGGAACGAGCAGTACTTC. The rearrangement uses TRBV13 and TRBJ2-7, with unresolved D. From germline, CDR1 is PRHDT and CDR2 FYEKMQ (reference sequence). The CDR3 covers 12 residues. Trimming took 4 bases from V and 5 from J, leaving 9 bases between them.

In its sample, this clonotype was seen many times. This chain links TRBV11-2 with TRBJ1-1; 7 positions match TRBD1. The J segment lost 0 bases and the V segment lost 5 bases, leaving 9 bases of the junction unmatched. Germline values: CDR1 SGHAT, CDR2 FQNNGV. This CDR3 contains 16 residues. The CDR3 sequence is CASSIRTGDMNTEAFF. Here the CDR3 DNA reads TGTGCCAGCAGCATCCGGACAGGAGATATGAACACTGAAGCTTTCTTT.

The J gene is TRBJ1-2, the V gene TRBV2; tentative D call: TRBD1 (6 bases). V lost 7 bases, J lost 4 bases, and 13 bases lay in between. Germline CDR1 reads SNHLY; CDR2 reads FYNNEI. CDR3 length: 13 residues. As DNA, the CDR3 is TGTGCCAGCAACATTCAGGGGACCTATGGCTACACCTTC. Amino acids: CASNIQGTYGYTF.

This clonotype occurred many times. V usage is TRBV6-1 and J usage is TRBJ1-2; the D gene is possibly TRBD1 (6 bases). CDR1 MNHNS and CDR2 SASEGT come from the germline V gene. The CDR3 contains 14 residues. V was shortened by 5 bases and J by 8 bases, with 18 bases between the two germline ends. The CDR3 here is CASSPKYRENGYTF. The CDR3 DNA reads TGTGCCAGCAGTCCCAAATACAGGGAGAACGGCTACACCTTC.

This clonotype was observed at least ten times. The chain couples TRBV15 to TRBJ1-1, with D maybe TRBD1 (5 bases). The CDR3 is made up of 13 amino acids. Germline CDR1 and CDR2: LNHNV and YYDKDF (reference sequence). With 0 bases removed from V and 10 bases from J, the gap between germline ends came to 12 bases. The CDR3 region is CATSRELGRRAFF. CDR3 bases: TGTGCCACCAGCAGAGAACTGGGGCGAAGAGCTTTCTTT.

This clonotype was observed at least ten times. This chain uses TRBV14 with TRBJ2-4, with 9 bases fitting TRBD2. V lost 1 base to trimming and J lost 0 bases; unmatched junction nucleotides: 4. This CDR3 comprises 17 residues. Germline V CDR1 and CDR2: SGHDN, FVKESK. The chain's CDR3 is CASSQGLAVLAKNIQYF. CDR3 nucleotides: TGTGCCAGCAGCCAAGGACTAGCGGTCCTAGCCAAAAACATTCAGTACTTC.

The chain joins TRBV2 to TRBJ2-7; 13 bases align to TRBD2. The CDR3 has 20 amino acids. V dropped 2 bases and J dropped 5; count of bases not matched to a gene: 18. In germline, CDR1 is SNHLY, CDR2 FYNNEI. This CDR3 is CASSEFRRGLAGVLENEQYF. DNA for the CDR3: TGTGCCAGCAGTGAATTCCGACGAGGACTAGCGGGAGTCCTTGAGAACGAGCAGTACTTC.

This clonotype was recorded a few times. V usage is TRBV19 and J usage is TRBJ1-5; D unclear. Germline lookup yields CDR1 LNHDA and CDR2 SQIVND (reference sequence). Trimming stripped 3 bases from V and 2 bases from J, with 8 bases between. The length of the CDR3 is 14 residues. The CDR3 sequence is CASSIRPGNQPQHF. The CDR3 DNA reads TGTGCCAGTAGTATCCGACCAGGCAATCAGCCCCAGCATTTT.

A few counts support this clonotype. V is TRBV6-1 and J is TRBJ1-2; a possible D gene is TRBD1 (6 bases). Trimming removed 4 bases at V and 2 bases at J, with 11 bases between. CDR3 length: 14 amino acids. Germline lookup yields CDR1 MNHNS and CDR2 SASEGT. CDR3 residues: CASSGGTLNYGYTF. The CDR3 DNA reads as TGTGCCAGCAGTGGCGGGACACTAAACTATGGCTACACCTTC.

This clonotype was recorded many times. This rearrangement joins TRBV6-2 or TRBV6-3 to TRBJ1-1, with TRBD1 matching over 10 bases. CDR1 and CDR2 (germline): MNHEY, SVGEGT. CDR3 size: 19 residues. V lost 5 bases, J lost 0 bases, and 15 bases stayed unmatched. The CDR3 nucleotides are TGTGCCAGCAGTCCTCTCCGAACCGGGACAGGGGCCCTGAACACTGAAGCTTTCTTT. Protein product: CASSPLRTGTGALNTEAFF.

This clonotype was picked up one time. The V gene is TRBV6-1, the J gene TRBJ2-7; D unresolved. The germline CDR1 and CDR2 sequences are MNHNS and SASEGT. The CDR3 length is 17 residues. The V and J ends lost 0 bases and 3 bases respectively, with 18 bases between them. DNA of the CDR3: TGTGCCAGCAGTGAAGCGCTTCCCGAGGCCACTGTCTACGAGCAGTACTTC. This translates into CASSEALPEATVYEQYF.

This clonotype was seen many times. The V gene is TRBV27, the J gene TRBJ1-2; the D gene is possibly TRBD1 (5 bases). The CDR3 extends over 15 amino acids. Trimming left V 5 bases short and J 2 bases short, with 15 bases between. Looked up from germline, CDR1 is MNHEY and CDR2 is SMNVEV (reference sequence). The CDR3 protein is CASSPWGVNNYGYTF. For the CDR3, the DNA is TGTGCCAGCAGTCCATGGGGGGTGAACAACTATGGCTACACCTTC.

This clonotype showed up many times. This chain uses TRBV5-1 with TRBJ2-7; D may match TRBD1 or TRBD2 (5 bases each). CDR3 length equals 14 residues. V gave up 3 bases and J gave up 1 base, with 11 bases separating them. Looked up from germline, CDR1 is SGHRS and CDR2 is YFSETQ. The CDR3 bases are TGCGCCAGCAGCTCCGGGACGATTTCCTACGAGCAGTACTTC. Translation gives CASSSGTISYEQYF.

The V gene is TRBV6-1, the J gene TRBJ2-5; tentatively, D is TRBD2 (5 bases). Germline CDR1 MNHNS, CDR2 SASEGT. Trimming shortened V by 10 bases and J by 5 bases, and 17 bases separated the two germline ends. The CDR3 extends over 13 amino acids. The CDR3 DNA reads as TGTGCCAACAGCCTTCTAGGCGGGGAGACCCAGTACTTC. It translates to CANSLLGGETQYF.

The chain uses TRBV7-9 and TRBJ2-7; D ambiguous. The germline V gene encodes CDR1 SEHNR and CDR2 FQNEAQ (reference sequence). V dropped 1 base and J dropped 6 bases, with 7 bases sitting between them. The CDR3 covers 12 residues. CDR3: CASSLVQLEQYF. In DNA form, the CDR3 reads TGTGCCAGCAGCTTAGTACAGCTCGAGCAGTACTTC. Supplemented by reference TRBV7-9 and TRBJ2-7, the full variable domain reads DTGVSQNPRHKITKRGQNVTFRCDPISEHNRLYWYRQTLGQGPEFLTYFQNEAQLEKSRLLSDRFSAERPKGSFSTLEIQRTEQGDSAMYLCASSLVQLEQYFGPGTRLTVT.

This clonotype was detected many times. The chain has TRBV6-2 or TRBV6-3 and TRBJ2-5, with 13 bases matching TRBD2. J gave up 3 bases and V 2 bases, and 9 bases lay outside the gene matches. The germline gives CDR1 MNHEY, CDR2 SVGEGT. This CDR3 is 18 amino acids long. The CDR3 coding sequence is TGTGCCAGCAGTTACGGCGGACTAGCGGGGGTCTTAAAAGAGACCCAGTACTTC. It codes for CASSYGGLAGVLKETQYF.

CDR3 bases: TGTGCCAGCAGTGAAGCTGGAGGGGTGCGAGTCGAGCAGTACTTC. Its protein is CASSEAGGVRVEQYF. The chain joins TRBV6-1 to TRBJ2-7; maybe TRBD2 (6 bases). The CDR3 runs 15 residues. Germline V gene sequence: CDR1 MNHNS, CDR2 SASEGT. The V and J ends lost 0 bases and 6 bases respectively, with 15 bases between them.

This clonotype appeared many times. This chain uses TRBV12-3 or TRBV12-4 with TRBJ1-2; 8 bases agree with TRBD1. This CDR3 has 19 amino acids. The junction had 19 bases not matched to a gene; V was cut back by 3 bases and J by 4 bases. CDR3 loop: CASSLDSRTGFWRAYGYTF. In DNA, the CDR3 is TGTGCCAGCAGTTTGGATTCCAGGACAGGGTTCTGGCGAGCCTATGGCTACACCTTC.

To note about this clonotype: At one end, the junction sequence differs from germline, possibly due to a read error. This chain joins TRBV19 and TRBJ1-5; D ambiguous. Germline loops: CDR1 LNHDA, CDR2 SQIVND (reference sequence). The CDR3 spans 16 residues. The CDR3 sequence is CASSIGEGVPRQPQHF. The CDR3 DNA follows: TGTGCCAGTAGTATAGGTGAAGGAGTGCCACGGCAGCCTCAGCATTTT.

This clonotype was recorded many times. The rearrangement links TRBV7-9 to TRBJ2-7, with TRBD2 matching 7 bases. The germline V gene has CDR1 SEHNR and CDR2 FQNEAQ (reference sequence). Germline trimming cut 2 bases from V and 4 bases from J; bases unmatched to any gene: 5. This CDR3 comprises 14 residues. The CDR3 DNA reads as TGTGCCAGCAGCTTATCCAGCGGGATTTACGAGCAGTACTTC. Translating it yields CASSLSSGIYEQYF.

This clonotype was observed a handful of times. The V call is TRBV5-1, the J call TRBJ2-7, with 8 nucleotides matching TRBD2. There are 15 residues in the CDR3. V lost 4 bases to trimming and J lost 0 bases; unmatched junction nucleotides: 6. Germline V gene data show CDR1 as SGHRS and CDR2 as YFSETQ. This CDR3 reads CASSALAGLSYEQYF. DNA for the CDR3: TGCGCCAGCAGCGCCCTAGCGGGTCTCTCCTACGAGCAGTACTTC.

This clonotype came up many times. This rearrangement joins TRBV7-3 to TRBJ1-2; unclear D gene. The CDR3 is 13 residues long. Looked up from germline, CDR1 is SGHTA and CDR2 is FQGTGA. V was cut by 0 bases and J by 8 bases, with 10 bases left in between. CDR3 sequence (DNA): TGTGCCAGCAGCTTAACCCCCCTCCGGGGCTACACCTTC. Its protein is CASSLTPLRGYTF.

The chain couples TRBV6-5 to TRBJ1-2; 9 bases align to TRBD1. The germline CDR1 and CDR2 sequences are MNHEY and SVGAGI. V was pared by 0 bases and J by 4 bases, with 3 bases of the junction left unmatched. The length of the CDR3 is 15 residues. This CDR3 reads CASSYSDRGIYGYTF. The CDR3 bases are TGTGCCAGCAGTTACTCGGACAGGGGCATCTATGGCTACACCTTC.

This clonotype was seen more than once but under ten times. This chain connects TRBV5-6 to TRBJ1-2, with 7 bases fitting TRBD1. Germline-derived CDR1 and CDR2 are SGHDT and YYEEEE. This CDR3 is 15 amino acids long. Germline trimming cut 3 bases from V and 4 bases from J; bases unmatched to any gene: 9. The CDR3 coding sequence is TGTGCCAGCAGCTACTCACCGGGGACAGCCTATGGCTACACCTTC. This translates into CASSYSPGTAYGYTF.

The table lists this clonotype with many counts. The J gene is TRBJ1-5, the V gene TRBV7-8; no clear D. V lost 5 bases to trimming and J lost 4 bases, with 9 bases between them. CDR1 and CDR2 (germline): SGHVS, FQNEAQ. The CDR3 runs to 13 residues. The CDR3: CASSPDINQPQHF. In DNA, the CDR3 is TGTGCCAGCAGCCCTGACATTAATCAGCCCCAGCATTTT.

This clonotype was recorded a few times. This rearrangement joins TRBV5-1 to TRBJ1-5; 7 bases are a match to TRBD1. The length of the CDR3 is 15 residues. With 3 bases clipped from V and 0 bases from J, the junction kept 3 bases outside the gene matches. From germline, CDR1 is SGHRS and CDR2 YFSETQ. The CDR3 loop is CASSWSGGSNQPQHF. The DNA for the CDR3 is TGCGCCAGCAGCTGGTCAGGGGGTAGCAATCAGCCCCAGCATTTT.

This chain uses TRBV28 with TRBJ1-4; the D gene is possibly TRBD1 (6 bases). Deletions cut 7 bases from V and 8 bases from J, with 11 bases between. The germline V gene has CDR1 MDHEN and CDR2 SYDVKM. This CDR3 comprises 12 residues. The CDR3 DNA follows: TGTGCCAGCACCAGGGGAGAAGAAAAACTGTTTTTT. It translates to CASTRGEEKLFF.

The sample holds a few counts of this clonotype. The genes are TRBV7-2 and TRBJ2-5; D is perhaps TRBD1 (6 bases). The CDR3 consists of 14 residues. Trimming left V 1 base short and J 9 bases short, with 15 bases between. Per the germline V gene, CDR1 is SGHTA and CDR2 is FQGNSA. This chain's CDR3 is CASSLVQEKGAQYF. CDR3 DNA: TGTGCCAGCAGCTTAGTACAGGAAAAGGGGGCCCAGTACTTC.